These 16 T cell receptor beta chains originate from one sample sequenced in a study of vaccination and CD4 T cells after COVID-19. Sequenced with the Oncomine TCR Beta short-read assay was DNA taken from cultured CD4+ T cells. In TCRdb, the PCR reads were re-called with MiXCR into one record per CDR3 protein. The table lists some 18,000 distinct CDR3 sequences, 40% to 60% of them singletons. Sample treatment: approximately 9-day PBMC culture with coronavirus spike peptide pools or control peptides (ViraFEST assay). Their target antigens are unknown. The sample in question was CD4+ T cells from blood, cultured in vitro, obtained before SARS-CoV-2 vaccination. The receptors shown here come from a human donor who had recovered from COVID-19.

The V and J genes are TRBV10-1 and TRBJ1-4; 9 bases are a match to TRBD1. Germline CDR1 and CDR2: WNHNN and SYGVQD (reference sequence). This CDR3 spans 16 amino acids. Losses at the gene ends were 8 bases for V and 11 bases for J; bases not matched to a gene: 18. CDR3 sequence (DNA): TGCGCCAGCGGAGACCGGGACAGGGATTGGGTCCAGAAACTGTTTTTT. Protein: CASGDRDRDWVQKLFF.

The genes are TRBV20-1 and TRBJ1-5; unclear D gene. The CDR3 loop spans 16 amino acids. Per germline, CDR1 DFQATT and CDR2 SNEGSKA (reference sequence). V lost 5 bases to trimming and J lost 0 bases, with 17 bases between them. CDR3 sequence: CSAGGSGRNSNQPQHF. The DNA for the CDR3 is TGCAGTGCTGGTGGATCGGGCAGAAATAGCAATCAGCCCCAGCATTTT.

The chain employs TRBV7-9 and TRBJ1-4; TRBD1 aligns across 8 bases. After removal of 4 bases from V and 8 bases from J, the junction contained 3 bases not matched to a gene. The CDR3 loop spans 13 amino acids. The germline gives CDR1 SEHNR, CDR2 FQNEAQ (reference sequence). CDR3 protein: CASSYTGGEKLFF. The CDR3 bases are TGTGCCAGCAGCTATACAGGGGGGGAAAAACTGTTTTTT.

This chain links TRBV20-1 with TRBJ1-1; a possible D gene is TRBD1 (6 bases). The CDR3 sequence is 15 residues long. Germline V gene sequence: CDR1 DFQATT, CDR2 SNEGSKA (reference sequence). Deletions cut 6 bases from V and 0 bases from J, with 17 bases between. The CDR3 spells CSANSYRDLNTEAFF. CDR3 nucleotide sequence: TGCAGTGCCAATTCATACAGGGACCTGAACACTGAAGCTTTCTTT.

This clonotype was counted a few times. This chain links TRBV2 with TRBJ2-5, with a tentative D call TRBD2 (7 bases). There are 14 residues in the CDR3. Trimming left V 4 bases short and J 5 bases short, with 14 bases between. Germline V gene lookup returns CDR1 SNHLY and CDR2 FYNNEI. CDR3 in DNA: TGTGCCAGCAGTGCGGGGGGCGCGAGGGAGACCCAGTACTTC. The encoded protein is CASSAGGARETQYF.

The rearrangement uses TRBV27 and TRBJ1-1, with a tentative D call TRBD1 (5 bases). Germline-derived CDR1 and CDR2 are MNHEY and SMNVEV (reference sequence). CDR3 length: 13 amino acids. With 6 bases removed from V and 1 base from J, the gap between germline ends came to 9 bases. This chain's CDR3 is CASRSTENTEAFF. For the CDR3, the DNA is TGTGCCAGCAGGTCGACAGAGAACACTGAAGCTTTCTTT.

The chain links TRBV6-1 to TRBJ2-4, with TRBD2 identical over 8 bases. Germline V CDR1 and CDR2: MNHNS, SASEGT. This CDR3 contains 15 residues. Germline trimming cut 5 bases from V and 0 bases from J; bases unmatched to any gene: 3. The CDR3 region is CASSTGGLAKNIQYF. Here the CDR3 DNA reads TGTGCCAGCAGTACGGGGGGGCTAGCCAAAAACATTCAGTACTTC.

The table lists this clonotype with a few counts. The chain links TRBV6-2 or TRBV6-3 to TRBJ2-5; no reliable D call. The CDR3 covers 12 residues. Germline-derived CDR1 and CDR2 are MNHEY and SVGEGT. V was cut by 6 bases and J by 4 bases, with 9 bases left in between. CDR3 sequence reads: CASRFGPETQYF. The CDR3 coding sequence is TGTGCCAGCAGATTCGGCCCAGAGACCCAGTACTTC.

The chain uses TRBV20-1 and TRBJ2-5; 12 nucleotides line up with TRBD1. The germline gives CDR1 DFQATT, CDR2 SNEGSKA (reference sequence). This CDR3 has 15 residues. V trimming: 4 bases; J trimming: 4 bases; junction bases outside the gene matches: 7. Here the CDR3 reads CSATTRDRGRETQYF. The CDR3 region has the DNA TGCAGTGCTACTACAAGGGACAGGGGGCGAGAGACCCAGTACTTC.

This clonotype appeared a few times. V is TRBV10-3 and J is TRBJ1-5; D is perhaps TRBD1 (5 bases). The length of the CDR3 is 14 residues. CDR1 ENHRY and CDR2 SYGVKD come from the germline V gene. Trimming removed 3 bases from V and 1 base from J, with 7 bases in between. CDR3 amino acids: CAISETGSNQPQHF. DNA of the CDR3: TGTGCCATCAGTGAAACAGGCAGCAATCAGCCCCAGCATTTT.

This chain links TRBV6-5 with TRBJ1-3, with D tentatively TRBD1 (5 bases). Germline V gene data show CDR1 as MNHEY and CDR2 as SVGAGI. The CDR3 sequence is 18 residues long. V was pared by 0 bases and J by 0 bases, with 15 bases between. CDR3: CASSYSSKGAASGNTIYF. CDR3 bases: TGTGCCAGCAGTTACTCGAGTAAAGGGGCCGCCTCTGGAAACACCATATATTTT.

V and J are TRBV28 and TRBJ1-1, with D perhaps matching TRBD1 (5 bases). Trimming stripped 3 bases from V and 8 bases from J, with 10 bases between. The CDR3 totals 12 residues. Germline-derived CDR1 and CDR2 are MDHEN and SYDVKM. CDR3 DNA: TGTGCCAGCAGTTTTAGTGGGACCGAAGCTTTCTTT. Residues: CASSFSGTEAFF.

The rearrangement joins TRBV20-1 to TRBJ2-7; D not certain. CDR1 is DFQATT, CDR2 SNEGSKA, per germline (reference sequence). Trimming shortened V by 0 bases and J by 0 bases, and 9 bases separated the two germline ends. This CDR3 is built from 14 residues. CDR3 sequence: CSARDDGFSYEQYF. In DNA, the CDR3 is TGCAGTGCTAGAGATGACGGTTTCTCCTACGAGCAGTACTTC.

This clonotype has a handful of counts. The CDR3 DNA reads as TGTGCCAGCAGTGAAGTATCTGTAGCCAAAAACATTCAGTACTTC. This codes for CASSEVSVAKNIQYF. This rearrangement joins TRBV2 to TRBJ2-4; D is unclear. The CDR3 covers 15 residues. V was cut by 1 base and J by 0 bases, with 7 bases left in between. The germline CDR1 and CDR2 sequences are SNHLY and FYNNEI.

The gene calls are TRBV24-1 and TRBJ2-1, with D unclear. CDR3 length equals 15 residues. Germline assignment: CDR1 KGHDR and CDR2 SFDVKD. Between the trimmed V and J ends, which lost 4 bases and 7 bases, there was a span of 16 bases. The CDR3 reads CATSDKLVFGNEQFF. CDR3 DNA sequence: TGTGCCACCAGTGACAAGCTAGTGTTCGGGAATGAGCAGTTCTTC.

CDR3 protein: CSAPVASINTGELFF. CDR3 DNA sequence: TGCAGTGCCCCAGTGGCTAGCATAAACACCGGGGAGCTGTTTTTT. V gene TRBV20-1 combines with J gene TRBJ2-2, with D possibly being TRBD2 (5 bases). The CDR3 has 15 residues. Germline V gene data show CDR1 as DFQATT and CDR2 as SNEGSKA (reference sequence). Deletions cut 6 bases from V and 2 bases from J, with 16 bases between.